The rows below give T cell receptor beta chains drawn from one sample of a study of CD8+ T cells in alopecia areata. Clones were read by immunoSEQ multiplex PCR, and TCRdb kept only the in-frame ones, dropping some. The repertoire includes around 65,000 clones, roughly half of them detected once, and about 18% sits in the top ten. This sample comprised CD8+ T cells sorted from blood, obtained at week 0. The receptors stem from a human donor with alopecia areata. Both conserved end residues are part of each CDR3. D genes are given only for firm matches. Clone size is given for some rows only: seen once, a few or many times, or a class if the clone is expanded.

d_call,j_call,v_call,cdr3_length,clone_size,cdr3_nt,cdr3_aa
-,TRBJ1-1,TRBV7-9,15,few,TGTGCCAGCAAATCTTCCCTGACAGCGAACACTGAAGCTTTCTTT,CASKSSLTANTEAFF
-,TRBJ2-1,TRBV6-5,12,-,TGTGCCAGCAGTGCAGAATTCAATGAGCAGTTCTTC,CASSAEFNEQFF
-,TRBJ2-7,TRBV7-8,14,-,TGTGCCAGCAGCTTGGAGGGAGAGCGTTACGAGCAGTACTTC,CASSLEGERYEQYF
TRBD1,TRBJ2-3,TRBV9,15,-,TGTGCCAGCAGCTCCACAGGGGGCTCGGGAGATACGCAGTATTTT,CASSSTGGSGDTQYF
TRBD1,TRBJ2-5,TRBV5-1,16,-,TGCGCCAGCAGCTTAAGGGACAGAGTTGTTCTTGAGACCCAGTACTTC,CASSLRDRVVLETQYF
TRBD1,TRBJ1-1,TRBV4-1,17,-,TGCGCCAGCAGCCAAGCGGACGGGGACAGGGGTGGAACTGAAGCTTTCTTT,CASSQADGDRGGTEAFF
-,TRBJ2-2,TRBV6-5,13,-,TGTGCCAGCAGTTACGCGGGGACCGGGGAGCTGTTTTTT,CASSYAGTGELFF
-,TRBJ2-7,TRBV27,15,-,TGTGCCAGCAGAGCCAGGGGAGCGGCCTCCTACGAGCAGTACTTC,CASRARGAASYEQYF
-,TRBJ1-2,TRBV20-1,11,-,TGCAGTGCTAGAGGTCTGGTTGGCTACACCTTC,CSARGLVGYTF
-,TRBJ1-2,TRBV19,9,-,TGTGCCAGCGGGGATGGCTACACCTTC,CASGDGYTF
TRBD2,TRBJ2-7,TRBV4-1,16,once,TGCGCCAGCAGCCACGCGGGAGCCACTACCTCCTACGAGCAGTACTTC,CASSHAGATTSYEQYF
-,TRBJ2-3,TRBV9,15,-,TGTGCCAGCAGCGCCGACTACCCTCAGGCAGATACGCAGTATTTT,CASSADYPQADTQYF
-,TRBJ2-1,TRBV9,15,-,TGTGCCAGCAGCCCCCCTCCGGGAAGGGGCAATGAGCAGTTCTTC,CASSPPPGRGNEQFF
-,TRBJ2-7,TRBV29-1,11,-,TGCAGCGTCGCAGGCTCCTACGAGCAGTACTTC,CSVAGSYEQYF
-,TRBJ2-7,TRBV5-6,14,-,TGTGCCAGCAGCCCTGGTCGGGGGACCTACGAGCAGTACTTC,CASSPGRGTYEQYF
TRBD2,TRBJ2-1,TRBV30,15,once,TGTGCCTGGGAGCCGGGACTAGCGGGAGCCGTTGAGCAGTTCTTC,CAWEPGLAGAVEQFF
-,TRBJ1-1,TRBV9,15,-,TGTGCCAGCAGCGTCAGGGGAACGGGGTCCGGTGAAGCTTTCTTT,CASSVRGTGSGEAFF
TRBD2,TRBJ2-2,TRBV5-1,15,-,TGCGCCAGCAGAACTAGCGGGAGTCATACCGGGGAGCTGTTTTTT,CASRTSGSHTGELFF
-,TRBJ1-5,TRBV29-1,12,few,TGCAGCGTTGCAACGGTAAATCAGCCCCAGCATTTT,CSVATVNQPQHF
TRBD2,TRBJ2-3,TRBV7-9,15,-,TGTGCCAGCAGCTCTCCGGGGGGACCACCAGATACGCAGTATTTT,CASSSPGGPPDTQYF
TRBD2,TRBJ2-3,TRBV4-3,17,few,TGCGCCAGCAGCCAAGGGGAGCGGGACCCGGGGACAGATACGCAGTATTTT,CASSQGERDPGTDTQYF
-,TRBJ2-2,TRBV29-1,15,few,TGCAGCGTTGAAGATGTGACTACGAACACCGGGGAGCTGTTTTTT,CSVEDVTTNTGELFF
-,TRBJ2-2,TRBV7-2,16,few,TGTGCCAGCAGCTTATGGGCTTCTCTTAACACCGGGGAGCTGTTTTTT,CASSLWASLNTGELFF
-,TRBJ2-1,TRBV7-2,15,-,TGTGCCAGCAACCTGGTAGCCCTCTCCTACAATGAGCAGTTCTTC,CASNLVALSYNEQFF
-,TRBJ2-7,TRBV11-2,11,once,TGTGCCAGCAGCTTGACGGACGAGCAGTACTTC,CASSLTDEQYF
TRBD2,TRBJ2-1,TRBV7-9,16,-,TGTGCCAGCAGCTTAGTCAAGCTAGCGGCCACCAATGAGCAGTTCTTC,CASSLVKLAATNEQFF
TRBD2,TRBJ2-1,TRBV27,14,-,TGTGCCAGCAGTCTAAGCGGGAGGGTGAATGAGCAGTTCTTC,CASSLSGRVNEQFF
TRBD2,TRBJ2-1,TRBV29-1,17,-,TGCAGCGCCGGCGGGCTAGCGGGGTATAGCTCCTACAATGAGCAGTTCTTC,CSAGGLAGYSSYNEQFF